These 25 T cell receptor beta chains share one sample of origin, sequenced in a study of a mutant IDH1 vaccine in newly diagnosed glioma. Measured with immunoSEQ multiplex PCR; TCRdb has only the in-frame clones, and not every one. The sample includes tens of thousands of clones, roughly 91% of them seen just once. No cognate antigen is known for these TCRs. Documented time point: week 5, during vaccination. In every dose of vaccine, 300 ug of mutant IDH1 20-mer peptide was given alongside topical imiquimod. The source was PBMCs, collected from a glioma patient whose treatment included an IDH1 peptide vaccine. These receptors came from a woman aged 45 to 65 with glioma.

This clone is a singleton in its sample. The rearrangement links TRBV5-6 to TRBJ1-4, with 12 bases matching TRBD1. This CDR3 has 15 amino acids. V lost 4 bases to trimming and J lost 7 bases; unmatched junction nucleotides: 5. Germline-derived CDR1 and CDR2 are SGHDT and YYEEEE. DNA for the CDR3: TGTGCCAGCAGCACCGGGACAGGGGGCGTTGAAAAACTGTTTTTT. It translates to CASSTGTGGVEKLFF.

V gene TRBV29-1 combines with J gene TRBJ2-3; 11 bases fit TRBD2. The germline V gene has CDR1 SQVTM and CDR2 ANQGSEA. V shed 8 bases, J shed 2 bases, and the junction held 6 bases outside the gene matches. The CDR3 covers 14 residues. The CDR3 coding sequence is TGCAGCTTGGGGACTAGCGGACCCACAGATACGCAGTATTTT. It codes for CSLGTSGPTDTQYF.

The genes are TRBV9 and TRBJ1-2; possible D gene TRBD1, 5 bases. The germline V and J ends were trimmed by 3 bases and 2 bases, with 14 bases remaining between them. Germline V gene data show CDR1 as SGDLS and CDR2 as YYNGEE. CDR3 length: 15 residues. In DNA form, the CDR3 reads TGTGCCAGCAGCGGTCAGGGCAGAGGCAACTATGGCTACACCTTC. This sequence encodes CASSGQGRGNYGYTF.

The V call is TRBV2, the J call TRBJ2-7; D gene uncertain. The germline CDR1 and CDR2 sequences are SNHLY and FYNNEI. The CDR3 has 14 residues. V was cut by 2 bases and J by 3 bases, with 11 bases left in between. The CDR3 reads CASSELDPYYEQYF. CDR3 bases: TGTGCCAGCAGTGAACTGGACCCCTACTACGAGCAGTACTTC.

V is TRBV10-1 and J is TRBJ2-7; TRBD2 might be the D (5 bases). The CDR3 length is 14 residues. Trimming removed 3 bases at V and 6 bases at J, with 15 bases between. The V gene's germline CDR1 is WNHNN and CDR2 SYGVQD (reference sequence). The CDR3 DNA reads as TGCGCCAGCAGTGATTCCGGGCTGGCGGGCGAGCAGTACTTC. Protein: CASSDSGLAGEQYF.

The chain couples TRBV30 to TRBJ1-2, with a weak D call TRBD1 (5 bases). The germline gives CDR1 GTSNPN, CDR2 SVGIG (reference sequence). Trimming stripped 4 bases from V and 5 bases from J, with 14 bases between. CDR3 length: 13 amino acids. The CDR3 DNA reads as TGTGCCTGGACGGGACTTCTGGATTATGGCTACACCTTC. Translation gives CAWTGLLDYGYTF.

This clone was seen just once. Germline and junction disagree at one end, which may indicate a read error. The V and J genes are TRBV28 and TRBJ1-1; D is perhaps TRBD1 (5 bases). Germline V gene data show CDR1 as MDHEN and CDR2 as SYDVKM. The CDR3 extends over 14 amino acids. CDR3 residues: CASGFEGRNTEAFF. DNA of the CDR3: TGTGCCAGCGGTTTTGAGGGGAGGAACACTGAAGCTTTCTTT.

The gene calls are TRBV19 and TRBJ1-3; D possibly corresponds to TRBD1 (5 bases). Deletions cut 9 bases from V and 4 bases from J, with 16 bases between. The CDR3 totals 14 residues. Germline lookup yields CDR1 LNHDA and CDR2 SQIVND (reference sequence). CDR3 DNA: TGTGCCAGCTCCCCGGGGGGAATAGGAAACACCATATATTTT. The encoded protein is CASSPGGIGNTIYF.

V gene TRBV4-1 combines with J gene TRBJ2-5; perhaps TRBD2 as D (6 bases). Trimming removed 0 bases at V and 5 bases at J, with 10 bases between. Germline CDR1 and CDR2: MGHRA and YSYEKL. This CDR3 region has 14 residues. In DNA, the CDR3 is TGCGCCAGCAGCCAAGAGTCTGGGAGGGAGACCCAGTACTTC. This encodes CASSQESGRETQYF.

The chain couples TRBV7-9 to TRBJ2-2, with 9 bases aligning to TRBD1. The V gene's germline CDR1 is SEHNR and CDR2 FQNEAQ (reference sequence). This CDR3 is built from 14 residues. Trimming removed 5 bases from V and 6 bases from J; junction bases left unmatched: 4. For the CDR3, the DNA is TGTGCCAGCAGCCCGGGACAGGGAGCCGGGGAGCTGTTTTTT. It is translated as CASSPGQGAGELFF.

J is TRBJ2-3 and V is TRBV15; TRBD2 might be the D (5 bases). V lost 8 bases and J 0 bases, leaving 24 bases between the germline ends. The CDR3 is 18 amino acids. CDR1 LNHNV and CDR2 YYDKDF come from the germline V gene (reference sequence). CDR3 nucleotide sequence: TGTGCCACCGGTATCCCCGGGGTGGCTGTCGTCAGCACAGATACGCAGTATTTT. It yields the protein CATGIPGVAVVSTDTQYF.

This clone was observed a single time. The CDR3 sequence is CASGTRGYEQYF. The CDR3 coding sequence is TGTGCTAGTGGTACCAGGGGCTACGAGCAGTACTTC. V gene TRBV12-5 combines with J gene TRBJ2-7, with D possibly TRBD1 on 6 matching bases. Between the trimmed V and J ends, which lost 5 bases and 3 bases, there was a span of 8 bases. Per germline, CDR1 LGHNT and CDR2 FRNRAP. The CDR3 runs 12 residues.

This clone is a singleton in its sample. The rearrangement uses TRBV10-1 and TRBJ2-1; D gene ambiguous. The CDR3 is 16 amino acids. Germline V gene lookup returns CDR1 WNHNN and CDR2 SYGVQD (reference sequence). V was clipped by 4 bases and J by 0 bases, with 13 bases between them. The chain's CDR3 is CASSGRLRSSYNEQFF. CDR3 nucleotide sequence: TGCGCCAGCAGTGGGAGATTGCGAAGCTCCTACAATGAGCAGTTCTTC.

In this sample, this clone turned up once. The CDR3 reads CASSSGQGVATNEKLFF. As DNA, the CDR3 is TGTGCCAGCAGTTCGGGACAGGGGGTCGCAACTAATGAAAAACTGTTTTTT. The chain uses TRBV5-4 and TRBJ1-4, with TRBD1 matching 11 bases. Germline-derived CDR1 and CDR2 are SGHNT and YYREEE (reference sequence). Trimming cost V 5 bases and J 0 bases; bases outside gene matches: 6. The CDR3 contains 17 residues.

The chain links TRBV13 to TRBJ1-2; 7 bases are shared with TRBD1. Trimming cost V 0 bases and J 2 bases; bases outside gene matches: 3. This CDR3 spans 15 amino acids. Germline CDR1 is PRHDT and CDR2 is FYEKMQ (reference sequence). CDR3 protein: CASSLGARGNYGYTF. CDR3 coding DNA: TGTGCCAGCAGCTTAGGTGCCAGGGGGAACTATGGCTACACCTTC.

The chain links TRBV28 to TRBJ1-1; D is perhaps TRBD1 (6 bases). V dropped 8 bases and J dropped 1 base, with 8 bases sitting between them. Germline CDR1 reads MDHEN; CDR2 reads SYDVKM. The CDR3 covers 12 residues. CDR3 loop: CASEGGNTEAFF. Here the CDR3 DNA reads TGTGCCAGCGAGGGGGGGAACACTGAAGCTTTCTTT.

The rearrangement links TRBV7-3 to TRBJ1-6; D unclear. This CDR3 is 13 amino acids long. The V and J ends lost 5 bases and 9 bases respectively, with 11 bases between them. Germline lookup yields CDR1 SGHTA and CDR2 FQGTGA. CDR3 loop: CASSASRRSPLHF. CDR3 DNA sequence: TGTGCCAGCAGCGCGAGCCGCCGTTCACCCCTCCACTTT.

This chain links TRBV5-5 with TRBJ1-4; TRBD1 might be the D (5 bases). Trimming shortened V by 6 bases and J by 3 bases, and 18 bases separated the two germline ends. CDR1 and CDR2 from the germline V gene are SGHKS and YYEKEE (reference sequence). The CDR3 is 16 amino acids. The CDR3 DNA is TGTGCCAGCAACTCGGGGTGGCAGGGTTCTAATGAAAAACTGTTTTTT. Its protein product is CASNSGWQGSNEKLFF.

The chain couples TRBV6-1 to TRBJ2-1; 9 bases fit TRBD2. Germline CDR1 reads MNHNS; CDR2 reads SASEGT. V shed 0 bases, J shed 0 bases, and the junction held 15 bases outside the gene matches. The CDR3 contains 21 residues. CDR3 loop: CASSEAGQRGRALSSYNEQFF. The DNA of the CDR3 is TGTGCCAGCAGTGAAGCGGGTCAGCGCGGGAGGGCCTTAAGCTCCTACAATGAGCAGTTCTTC.

This clone was seen only once. This rearrangement joins TRBV11-2 to TRBJ2-3; unclear D gene. CDR1 and CDR2 from the germline V gene are SGHAT and FQNNGV. V was trimmed by 3 bases and J by 2 bases, leaving 6 bases between them. The CDR3 runs to 13 residues. CDR3 DNA sequence: TGTGCCAGCAGCTTCCTTAACACAGATACGCAGTATTTT. Translated: CASSFLNTDTQYF. Complete variable domain (other parts from reference TRBV11-2 and TRBJ2-3): EAGVAQSPRYKIIEKRQSVAFWCNPISGHATLYWYQQILGQGPKLLIQFQNNGVVDDSQLPKDRFSAERLKGVDSTLKIQPAKLEDSAVYLCASSFLNTDTQYFGPGTRLTVL.

The chain uses TRBV4-1 and TRBJ1-5; D remains ambiguous. V lost 0 bases, J lost 4 bases, and 10 bases lay in between. The germline gives CDR1 MGHRA, CDR2 YSYEKL. This CDR3 contains 15 residues. In DNA form, the CDR3 reads TGCGCCAGCAGCCAAGAGAGTACGCCTAATCAGCCCCAGCATTTT. Translating it yields CASSQESTPNQPQHF.

The genes are TRBV9 and TRBJ1-2, with 9 positions matching TRBD1. Looked up from germline, CDR1 is SGDLS and CDR2 is YYNGEE. J gave up 8 bases and V 0 bases, and 11 bases lay outside the gene matches. The CDR3 length is 16 residues. The CDR3 nucleotides are TGTGCCAGCAGCGTAGGAGGGGACAGGGTCGGAGGGGGCTACACCTTC. This gives the protein CASSVGGDRVGGGYTF.

The chain has TRBV6-6 and TRBJ2-3, with TRBD2 as a possible D gene (6 bases). This CDR3 spans 14 amino acids. Germline CDR1 is MNHNY and CDR2 is SVGAGI (reference sequence). V was shortened by 6 bases and J by 6 bases, with 16 bases between the two germline ends. The CDR3 nucleotides read TGTGCCAGCAGACTCGGAGGGTCTTGGGATACGCAGTATTTT. This gives the protein CASRLGGSWDTQYF.

This clone was observed once. This chain uses TRBV20-1 with TRBJ1-4; D gene ambiguous. Germline CDR1 is DFQATT and CDR2 is SNEGSKA (reference sequence). V dropped 3 bases and J dropped 8 bases, with 7 bases sitting between them. The CDR3 length is 11 residues. The CDR3 sequence: CSASLHEKLFF. In DNA, the CDR3 is TGCAGTGCTAGTCTCCACGAAAAACTGTTTTTT.

The CDR3 here is CASSLHGGVSGANVLTF. As DNA, the CDR3 is TGTGCCAGCAGCTTACACGGGGGCGTCTCTGGGGCCAACGTCCTGACTTTC. The rearrangement uses TRBV7-9 and TRBJ2-6; D is possibly TRBD1 or TRBD2 (6 bases each). This CDR3 is 17 amino acids long. The V end lost 2 bases, the J end lost 0 bases, and 11 bases lay between the germline ends. Germline V gene lookup returns CDR1 SEHNR and CDR2 FQNEAQ (reference sequence).